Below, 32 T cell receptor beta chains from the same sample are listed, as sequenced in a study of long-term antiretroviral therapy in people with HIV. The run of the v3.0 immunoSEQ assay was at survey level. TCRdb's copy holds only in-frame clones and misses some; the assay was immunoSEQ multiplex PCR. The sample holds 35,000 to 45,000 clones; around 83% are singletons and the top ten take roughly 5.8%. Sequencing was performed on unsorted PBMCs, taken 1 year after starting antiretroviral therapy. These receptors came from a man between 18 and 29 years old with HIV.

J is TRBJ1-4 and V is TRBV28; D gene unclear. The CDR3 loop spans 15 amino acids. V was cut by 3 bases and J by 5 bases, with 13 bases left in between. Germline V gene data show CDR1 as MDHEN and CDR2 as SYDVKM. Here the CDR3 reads CASSFRRTENEKLFF. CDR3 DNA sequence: TGTGCCAGCAGTTTTCGGAGGACGGAAAATGAAAAACTGTTTTTT.

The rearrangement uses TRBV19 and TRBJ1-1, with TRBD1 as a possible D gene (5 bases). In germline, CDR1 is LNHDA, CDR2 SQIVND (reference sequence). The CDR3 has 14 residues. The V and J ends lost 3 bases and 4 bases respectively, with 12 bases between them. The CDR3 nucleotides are TGTGCCAGTAGTATTAGTAGTGGGGGCACTGAAGCTTTCTTT. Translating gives CASSISSGGTEAFF.

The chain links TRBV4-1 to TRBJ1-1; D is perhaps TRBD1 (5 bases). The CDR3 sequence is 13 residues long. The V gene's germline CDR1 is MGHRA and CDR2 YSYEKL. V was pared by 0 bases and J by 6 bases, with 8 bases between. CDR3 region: CASSQDGGAEAFF. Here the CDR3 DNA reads TGCGCCAGCAGCCAAGATGGGGGTGCTGAAGCTTTCTTT.

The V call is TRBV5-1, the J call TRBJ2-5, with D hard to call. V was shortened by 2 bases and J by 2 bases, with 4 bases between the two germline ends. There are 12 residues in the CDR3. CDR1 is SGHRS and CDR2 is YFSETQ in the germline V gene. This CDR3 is CASSLGQETQYF. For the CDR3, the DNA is TGCGCCAGCAGCTTAGGTCAAGAGACCCAGTACTTC.

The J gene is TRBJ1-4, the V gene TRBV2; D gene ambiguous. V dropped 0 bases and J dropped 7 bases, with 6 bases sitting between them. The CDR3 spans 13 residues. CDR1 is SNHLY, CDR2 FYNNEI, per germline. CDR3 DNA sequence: TGTGCCAGCAGTGAAGCGCTTCGTGAAAAACTGTTTTTT. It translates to CASSEALREKLFF.

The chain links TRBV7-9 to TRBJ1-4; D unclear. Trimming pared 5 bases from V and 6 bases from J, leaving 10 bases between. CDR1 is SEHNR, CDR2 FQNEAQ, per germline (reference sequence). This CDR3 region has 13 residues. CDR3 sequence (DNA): TGTGCCAGCAGCGCTAACATGGATGAAAAACTGTTTTTT. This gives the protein CASSANMDEKLFF.

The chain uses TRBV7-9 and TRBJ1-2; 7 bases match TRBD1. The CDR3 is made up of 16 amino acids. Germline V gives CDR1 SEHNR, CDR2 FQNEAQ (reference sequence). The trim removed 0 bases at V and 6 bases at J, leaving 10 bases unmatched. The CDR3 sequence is CASSLALGQVRDGYTF. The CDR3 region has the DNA TGTGCCAGCAGCTTAGCTCTCGGACAGGTGCGGGATGGCTACACCTTC.

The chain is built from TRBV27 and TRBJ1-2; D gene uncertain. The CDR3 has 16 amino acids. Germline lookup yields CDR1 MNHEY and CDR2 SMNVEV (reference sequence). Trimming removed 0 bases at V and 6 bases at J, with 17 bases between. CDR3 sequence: CASSLSDAQNIDGYTF. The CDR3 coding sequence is TGTGCCAGCAGTTTATCGGACGCCCAGAATATTGATGGCTACACCTTC.

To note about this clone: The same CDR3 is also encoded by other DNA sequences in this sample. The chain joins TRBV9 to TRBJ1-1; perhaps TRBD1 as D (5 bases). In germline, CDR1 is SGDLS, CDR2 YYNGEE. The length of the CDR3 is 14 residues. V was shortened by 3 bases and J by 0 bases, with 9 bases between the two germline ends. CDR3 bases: TGTGCCAGCAGCGCAGACAGATTGAACACTGAAGCTTTCTTT. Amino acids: CASSADRLNTEAFF.

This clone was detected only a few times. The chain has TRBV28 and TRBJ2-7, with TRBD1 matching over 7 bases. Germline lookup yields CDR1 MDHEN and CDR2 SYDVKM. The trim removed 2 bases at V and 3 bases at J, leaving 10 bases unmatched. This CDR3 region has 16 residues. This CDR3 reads CASSLDRVGAYYEQYF. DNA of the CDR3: TGTGCCAGCAGTTTAGACAGGGTGGGCGCTTACTACGAGCAGTACTTC.

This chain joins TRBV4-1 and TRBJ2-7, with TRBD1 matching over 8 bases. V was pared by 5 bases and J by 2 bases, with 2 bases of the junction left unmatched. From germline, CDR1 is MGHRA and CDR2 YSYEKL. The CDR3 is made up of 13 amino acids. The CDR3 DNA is TGCGCCAGCAGCGCGACAGGGGCCTACGAGCAGTACTTC. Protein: CASSATGAYEQYF.

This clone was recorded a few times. CDR3 region: CAISESGQANTGELFF. The CDR3 nucleotides read TGTGCCATCAGTGAGTCCGGGCAAGCGAACACCGGGGAGCTGTTTTTT. This chain connects TRBV10-3 to TRBJ2-2; D is undetermined. Trimming took 0 bases from V and 0 from J, leaving 8 bases between them. The germline V gene encodes CDR1 ENHRY and CDR2 SYGVKD. This CDR3 region has 16 residues.

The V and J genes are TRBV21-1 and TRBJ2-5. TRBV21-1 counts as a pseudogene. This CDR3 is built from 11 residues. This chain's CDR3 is CASSLGETQYF. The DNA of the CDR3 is TGTGCCAGCAGCCTGGGGGAGACCCAGTACTTC.

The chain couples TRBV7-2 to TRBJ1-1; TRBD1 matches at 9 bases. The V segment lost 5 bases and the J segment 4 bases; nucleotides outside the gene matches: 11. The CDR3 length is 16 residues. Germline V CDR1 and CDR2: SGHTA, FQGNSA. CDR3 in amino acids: CASSPHPTGGGTEAFF. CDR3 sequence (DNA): TGTGCCAGCAGCCCCCACCCGACAGGGGGAGGCACTGAAGCTTTCTTT.

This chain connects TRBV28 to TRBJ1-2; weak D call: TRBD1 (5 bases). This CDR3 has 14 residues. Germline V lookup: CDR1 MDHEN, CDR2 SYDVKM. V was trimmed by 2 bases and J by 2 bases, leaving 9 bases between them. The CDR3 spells CASSLMGLNYGYTF. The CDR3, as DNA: TGTGCCAGCAGTTTAATGGGACTAAACTATGGCTACACCTTC.

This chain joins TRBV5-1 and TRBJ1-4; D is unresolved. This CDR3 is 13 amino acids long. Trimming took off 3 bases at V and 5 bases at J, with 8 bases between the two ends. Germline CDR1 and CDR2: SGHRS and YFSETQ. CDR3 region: CASSSTINEKLFF. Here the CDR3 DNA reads TGCGCCAGCAGCTCGACCATAAATGAAAAACTGTTTTTT.

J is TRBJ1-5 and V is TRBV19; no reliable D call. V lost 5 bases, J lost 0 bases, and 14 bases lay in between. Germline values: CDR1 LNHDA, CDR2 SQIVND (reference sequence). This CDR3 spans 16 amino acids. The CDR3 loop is CASSAGRSYSNQPQHF. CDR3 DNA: TGTGCCAGTAGTGCCGGGCGTTCGTATAGCAATCAGCCCCAGCATTTT. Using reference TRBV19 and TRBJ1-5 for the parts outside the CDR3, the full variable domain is DGGITQSPKYLFRKEGQNVTLSCEQNLNHDAMYWYRQDPGQGLRLIYYSQIVNDFQKGDIAEGYSVSREKKESFPLTVTSAQKNPTAFYLCASSAGRSYSNQPQHFGDGTRLSIL.

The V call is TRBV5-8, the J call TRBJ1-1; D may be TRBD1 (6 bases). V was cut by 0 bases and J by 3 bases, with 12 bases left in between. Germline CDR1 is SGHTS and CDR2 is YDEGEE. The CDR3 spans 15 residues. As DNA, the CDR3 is TGTGCCAGCAGCTTGGACAGGGCTGGGTACACTGAAGCTTTCTTT. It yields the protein CASSLDRAGYTEAFF.

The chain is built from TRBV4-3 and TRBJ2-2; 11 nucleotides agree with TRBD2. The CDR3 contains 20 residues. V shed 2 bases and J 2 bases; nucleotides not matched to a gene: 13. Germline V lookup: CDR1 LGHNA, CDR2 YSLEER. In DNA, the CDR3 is TGCGCCAGCAGCCAATTTTCCTCCCTAGCGGGAGGCCCTAACACCGGGGAGCTGTTTTTT. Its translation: CASSQFSSLAGGPNTGELFF.

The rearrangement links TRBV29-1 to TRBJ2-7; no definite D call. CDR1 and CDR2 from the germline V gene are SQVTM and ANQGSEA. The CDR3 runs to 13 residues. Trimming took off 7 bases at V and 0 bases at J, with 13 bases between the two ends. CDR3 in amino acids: CSAVTLFSYEQYF. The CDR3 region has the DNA TGCAGCGCCGTGACACTCTTCTCCTACGAGCAGTACTTC.

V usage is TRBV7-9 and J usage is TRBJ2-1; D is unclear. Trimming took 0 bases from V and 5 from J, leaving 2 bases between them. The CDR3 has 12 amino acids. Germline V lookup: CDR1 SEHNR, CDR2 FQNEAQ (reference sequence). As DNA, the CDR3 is TGTGCCAGCAGCTTAGCACACAATGAGCAGTTCTTC. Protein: CASSLAHNEQFF.

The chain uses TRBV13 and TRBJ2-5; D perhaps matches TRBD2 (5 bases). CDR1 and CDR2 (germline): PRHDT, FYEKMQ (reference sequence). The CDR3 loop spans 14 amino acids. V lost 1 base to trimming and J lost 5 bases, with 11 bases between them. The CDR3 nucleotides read TGTGCCAGCAGCTTAGTCGAGGGTAGCGAGACCCAGTACTTC. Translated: CASSLVEGSETQYF.

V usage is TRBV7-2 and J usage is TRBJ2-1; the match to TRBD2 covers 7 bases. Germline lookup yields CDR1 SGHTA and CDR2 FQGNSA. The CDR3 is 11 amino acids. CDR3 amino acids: CVAGYYNEQFF. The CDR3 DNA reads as TGTGTAGCGGGCTACTACAATGAGCAGTTCTTC.

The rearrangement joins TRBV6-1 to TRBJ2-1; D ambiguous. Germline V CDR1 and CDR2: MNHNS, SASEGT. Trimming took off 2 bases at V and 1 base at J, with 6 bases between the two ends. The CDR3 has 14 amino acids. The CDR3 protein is CASSELRSYNEQFF. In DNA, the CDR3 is TGTGCCAGCAGTGAACTAAGATCCTACAATGAGCAGTTCTTC.

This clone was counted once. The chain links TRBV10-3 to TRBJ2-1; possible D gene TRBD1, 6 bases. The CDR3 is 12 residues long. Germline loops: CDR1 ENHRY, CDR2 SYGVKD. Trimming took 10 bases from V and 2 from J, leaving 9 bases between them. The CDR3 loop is CATWDTYNEQFF. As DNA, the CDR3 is TGTGCCACTTGGGACACCTACAATGAGCAGTTCTTC.

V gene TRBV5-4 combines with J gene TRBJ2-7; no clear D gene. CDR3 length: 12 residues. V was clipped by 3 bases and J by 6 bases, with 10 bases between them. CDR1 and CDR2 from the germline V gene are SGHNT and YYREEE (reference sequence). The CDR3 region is CASSYPGAEQYF. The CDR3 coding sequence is TGTGCCAGCAGCTACCCAGGCGCCGAGCAGTACTTC.

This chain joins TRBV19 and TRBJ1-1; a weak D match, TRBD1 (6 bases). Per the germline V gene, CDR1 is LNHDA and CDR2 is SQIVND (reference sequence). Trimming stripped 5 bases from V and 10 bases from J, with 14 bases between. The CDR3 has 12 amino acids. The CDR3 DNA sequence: TGTGCCAGTAGTGTACAGGGTCTAGGAGCTTTCTTT. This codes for CASSVQGLGAFF.

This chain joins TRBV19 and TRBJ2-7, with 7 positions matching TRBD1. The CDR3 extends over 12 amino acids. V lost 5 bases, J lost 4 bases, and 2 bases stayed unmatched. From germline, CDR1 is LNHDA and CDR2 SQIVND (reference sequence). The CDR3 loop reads CASSAGGYEQYF. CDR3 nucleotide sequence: TGTGCCAGTAGTGCAGGGGGATACGAGCAGTACTTC.

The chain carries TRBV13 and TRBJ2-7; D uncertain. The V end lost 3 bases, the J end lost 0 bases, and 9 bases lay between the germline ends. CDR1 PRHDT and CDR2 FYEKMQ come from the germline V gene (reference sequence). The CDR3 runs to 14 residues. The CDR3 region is CASSLEVSSYEQYF. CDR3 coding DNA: TGTGCCAGCAGCTTGGAAGTGAGCTCCTACGAGCAGTACTTC.

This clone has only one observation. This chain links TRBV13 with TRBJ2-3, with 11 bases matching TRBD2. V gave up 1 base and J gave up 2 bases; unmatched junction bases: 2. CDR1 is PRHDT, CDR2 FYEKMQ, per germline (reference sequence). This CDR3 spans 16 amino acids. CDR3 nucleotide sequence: TGTGCCAGCAGCTTAGAGACTAGCGGGGCCACAGATACGCAGTATTTT. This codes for CASSLETSGATDTQYF.

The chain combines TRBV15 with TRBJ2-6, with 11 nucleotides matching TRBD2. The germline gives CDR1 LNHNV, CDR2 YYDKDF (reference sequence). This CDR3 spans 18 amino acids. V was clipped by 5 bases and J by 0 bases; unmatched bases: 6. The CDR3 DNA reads TGTGCCACCAGCCCGGGACTAGCGGAATCCTCTGGGGCCAACGTCCTGACTTTC. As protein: CATSPGLAESSGANVLTF.

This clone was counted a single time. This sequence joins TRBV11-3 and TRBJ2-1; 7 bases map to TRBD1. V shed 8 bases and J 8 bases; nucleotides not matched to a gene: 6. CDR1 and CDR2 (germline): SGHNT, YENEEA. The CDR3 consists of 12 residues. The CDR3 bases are TGTGCCAGCGGTAACAGGGGCGATGAGCAGTTCTTC. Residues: CASGNRGDEQFF.